These 3 T cell receptor beta chains share one sample of origin, sequenced in a study of blood T cell repertoires in COVID-19. The repertoire was sequenced with immunoSEQ multiplex PCR; TCRdb's copy has only in-frame clones and lacks some. The repertoire holds some 89,000 clones, about nine tenths seen once, with about 1.7% in the top ten. Sequencing was carried out using peripheral blood. The receptors originated from a man aged 55 to 70 with acute or convalescent COVID-19.

The J gene is TRBJ2-7, the V gene TRBV18, with unresolved D. The CDR3 contains 12 residues. CDR1 and CDR2 from the germline V gene are KGHSH and LQKENI. V lost 3 bases and J 6 bases, leaving 9 bases between the germline ends. The CDR3 coding sequence is TGTGCCAGCTCACCTGGCAGGTTCGAGCAGTACTTC. Its protein product is CASSPGRFEQYF. Combining the CDR3 with reference TRBV18 and TRBJ2-7 gives the whole variable domain NAGVMQNPRHLVRRRGQEARLRCSPMKGHSHVYWYRQLPEEGLKFMVYLQKENIIDESGMPKERFSAEFPKEGPSILRIQQVVRGDSAAYFCASSPGRFEQYFGPGTRLTVT.

The J gene is TRBJ1-4, the V gene TRBV6-1; a possible D gene is TRBD1 (6 bases). The CDR3 extends over 16 amino acids. Trimming pared 2 bases from V and 8 bases from J, leaving 18 bases between. Germline-derived CDR1 and CDR2 are MNHNS and SASEGT. CDR3 loop: CASSESGTGPREKLFF. CDR3 bases: TGTGCCAGCAGTGAAAGCGGAACAGGGCCTAGGGAAAAACTGTTTTTT.

The rearrangement links TRBV7-2 to TRBJ2-1; 7 positions match TRBD1. Unmatched junction bases numbered 9, after V lost 5 bases and J lost 5 bases. CDR3 size: 15 residues. Germline lookup yields CDR1 SGHTA and CDR2 FQGNSA. As DNA, the CDR3 is TGTGCCAGCAGCCCCCAGACAGGGAGCCACAATGAGCAGTTCTTC. Its translation: CASSPQTGSHNEQFF.